Given below is one T cell receptor (beta chain) in context. This clone has only a few counts. Its antigen is still unknown. It has no much larger one-base neighbor in the sample; base qualities were not kept. This sample stems from a study of cytomegalovirus exposure and HLA in healthy donors (dated by TCRdb to about 2017). For the study in its entirety: An earlier analysis of some 620 of the donors reported 276 Gb of sequence data and 117 million unique TCR beta sequences obtained from around 170 million T cells. Among around 400 genotyped donors of the cohort, an average of about 240,000 unique TCR beta nucleotide sequences was sequenced per donor, of which about 18% were non-productive. A later analysis re-analyzed previously published TCR beta repertoires from approximately 670 donors and added high-resolution HLA genotyping to study TCR occurrence patterns. About five DR-DQ haplotypes were handled as single units for association and clustering, since linkage in the cohort was strong. Among the approximately 420 genotyped donors, 81% belonged to the genetic ancestry cluster associated with self-reported Caucasian donors. A later genetic analysis took genome-wide SNP genotypes for about three fifths of the 666 donors and used that subset as a discovery cohort. The study used immunosequencing to profile the T cell repertoires of approximately 690 subjects and linked those repertoires to cytomegalovirus serostatus. Along with the approximately 700-subject first cohort, a separate validation cohort of over a hundred different subjects was used. Around 330 gigabases of sequencing data and 70 million to 100 million unique TCR sequences made up an early release that covered some 640 HLA-typed donors. To predict cytomegalovirus infection status, the study combined high-throughput TCR immunosequencing, statistical association of individual TCRs with disease status, and machine learning. The study aimed to test whether cataloging public T cell receptors could reveal signatures of past pathogen exposure. The number of donors typed differed by locus, with about 629-630 for A, B, C, DRB1 and DQB1, 522 for DQA1, approximately 570 for DPA1, and some 450 for DPB1. All discovery cohort repertoires had been generated on a single sequencing platform. An earlier analysis of several hundred of the donors applied high-throughput TCR beta sequencing to assess whether each TCR beta V gene segment acted as functional or pseudogenic. Donor age, sex, ethnicity and CMV serostatus were compiled alongside the repertoire data. Rather than drawing on any new phenotypic data, the later analysis identified candidate immune exposures from TCR beta sequences and the way those sequences occurred across donors. HLA typing covered class I and class II loci at four-digit resolution. Findings and caveats that apply to the study as a whole: The study gave a list of some 150 TCR beta chains associated with cytomegalovirus. In a later analysis, several top co-occurrence clusters were reported to appear linked to parvovirus B19, influenza, CMV and Epstein-Barr virus. Immune exposure information for the cohort was limited to CMV serostatus. When HLA alleles, especially DR and DQ, strongly co-occurred, TCR associations were difficult to assign to individual alleles. In a later genetic analysis, fewer N-insertions in productive TCRs were reported among donors in an Asian-associated ancestry cluster than the roughly 700-donor mean. A cluster of highly shared sequence variants was judged likely to be a technical artifact of the sequencing pipeline. A further reported finding was that TCR beta sequences accurately predicted the HLA-A and HLA-B alleles for most subjects in the first cohort. Most CMV-associated TCR beta chains appeared to be HLA-restricted in a later analysis, and the HLA associations seemed to be driven largely by CMV exposure. HLA typing was unavailable for some donors at each locus, so association tests used only the typed subset. The presence/absence analyses assumed that sequencing depth was roughly uniform across donors, and that assumption may not be true. Specific HLA alleles were associated with 15,000 to 20,000 TCR beta sequences at a false discovery rate of 0.05 in a later analysis. A few of the identified cytomegalovirus-associated TCR beta chains were confirmed in vitro to be specific for cytomegalovirus antigens. Seventeen rarely observed V segments, including chromosome 9 orphons, were excluded from the earlier analysis of about 600 of the donors because counts were too low. The authors suggested that the approach could potentially be extended to other disease states and immunological phenotypes. Linkage disequilibrium might explain the correlated functional status among segregating V segments, but an unknown experimental factor could not be ruled out. Because the 87-base-pair reads could not distinguish some IMGT-functional V segments, including TRBV6-2 and TRBV6-3, those segments were excluded. In a later analysis, HLA-associated TCR beta chains were found to be more clonally expanded and to have lower generation probabilities than equally common non-associated chains. The classifier was reported to diagnose cytomegalovirus status with high specificity and sensitivity in both the original and validation cohorts. A later analysis found that TCR association rates varied across HLA loci, with DRB1 alleles showing the most associated TCRs and HLA-C alleles the fewest. Across donors, most TCR sequences were observed very rarely, whereas some public TCRs were present in many individuals. V-gene and J-gene trimming of TCR beta chains was associated with a missense DCLRE1C variant in a later genetic analysis, and the association was replicated in an independent cohort. In an earlier analysis of some 640 of the donors, most TCR beta V segments were observed in productive rearrangements about 87% or about 30% of the time, broadly matching IMGT annotations. Only TCR beta chains were sequenced in this cohort, and the absence of alpha or paired-chain data limited detectable features.

Library creation used the immunoSEQ multiplex PCR assay. A mixture of 60 forward primers for TCR Vbeta segments and 13 reverse primers for TCR Jbeta segments was used in the multiplex PCR. The CDR3 region of rearranged TCR beta genes was amplified from genomic DNA by a multiplex PCR assay. The amplified TCR beta libraries were sequenced on the Illumina HiSeq System as 87-base-pair reads. The original pipeline was this. A later analysis counted around 72 million unique TCR beta chains across the 650 to 800 repertoires, and around 9.9 million of these chains were shared by at least two donors. Raw reads were error-corrected and collapsed into unique sequences with a nearest-neighbor algorithm that merged closely related sequences to remove PCR and sequencing errors. To assign V, D and J gene segments, CDR3 sequences were aligned to IMGT reference sequences. For a sequence to be retained, a match of at least six nucleotides to both a V gene segment and a J gene segment was required. Rearrangements were called productive when the CDR3 lacked stop codons and stayed in frame with V and J; all others were non-productive. Following IMGT convention, CDR3 was defined as the stretch from the second conserved V-encoded cysteine up to the conserved J-encoded phenylalanine. In an earlier analysis of 500 to 650 of the donors, sequences lacking an unambiguous match to a single V gene segment were excluded. An earlier analysis of 587 of the donors called V segments functional above 56.7% productive rearrangements and segregating when the between-donor standard deviation exceeded 5%. A statistical classification framework was built for diagnosing cytomegalovirus status from the catalog of TCR beta chain sequences. In a later analysis, V and J genes were assigned by comparing TCR nucleotide sequences against IMGT/GENE-DB human TR gene sequences. The TCRdist pipeline was used in a later analysis to assign CDR3 sequences and most-parsimonious VDJ recombination scenarios. In a later analysis, each TCR beta chain was defined by its CDR3 amino acid sequence together with its V-gene family, and reads lacking a unique V-gene family were excluded. To address suspected cross-contamination and a sequencing artifact, a later analysis removed some 620 highly shared, low-generation-probability nucleotide sequences. For each public chain, a later analysis derived a clonal expansion index from normalized ranks of inferred template counts within each repertoire. In a later analysis, generation probabilities were computed with a VDJ recombination model fitted to out-of-frame rearrangements, and the resulting probabilities were checked against IGoR. Hypergeometric tests were used in a later analysis to score TCR-TCR, TCR-HLA and TCR-CMV co-occurrence, with a repertoire-size bias correction applied to the TCR pairs. In a later analysis, false discovery rates were estimated by permuting HLA or CMV assignments 20 times. In a later analysis, co-occurring TCRs were grouped using DBSCAN, and TCRdist sequence similarity was added for clustering within HLA-allele-positive subsets. Co-occurrence clustering excluded repertoires with fewer than 30,000 or more than 120,000 public chains, plus five with anomalous nucleotide sharing. The table was pulled from immuneACCESS by TCRdb, which kept in-frame rearrangements only. Such tables lose some clones; where checked, under half of the loss comes from unresolved V genes, and the rest has no known cause. That table supplies the V and J calls and clone size; D and trimming were determined from the DNA. Within this sample are approximately 110,000 clones, with roughly 69% of them counted one time only. The biggest ten clones account for 3.5% to 4% of the sample.

In total, approximately 700 healthy bone marrow donors made up the cohort. All cohort members were sampled while nominally healthy, although unrecorded immune exposures were likely present. The donor tested CMV seropositive, placing the donor among the roughly 270 seropositive members of the cohort. A peripheral blood sample was provided by each donor, and peripheral blood mononuclear cells were used for TCR beta sequencing. Genomic DNA extraction from the blood cell samples was performed with the Qiagen DNeasy Blood Extraction Kit. Deletion took 5 bases off V and 8 bases off J, with a span of 19 bases between the germline ends. The germline V gene sets CDR1 to SGHVS and CDR2 to FQNEAQ. Including the terminal cysteine and phenylalanine, the CDR3 comprises 15 residues. Of the read, only the CDR3 DNA is kept; its 45 bases are in frame from base 1.

The TCR sequence derives from a man between 25 and 39 years old in good health and CMV-seropositive. This receptor chain uses TRBV7-8 and TRBJ2-1; TRBD1 is a possible D gene, resting on 6 matching bases. Sequencing was carried out using PBMCs. The bases are TGTGCCAGCAGCACCGCAGGGGCGGTTTGGTATGAGCAGTTCTTC. This is translated as CASSTAGAVWYEQFF. The reference TRBV7-8 and TRBJ2-1 proteins fill in what lies around the CDR3, so the full variable domain reads GAGVSQSPRYKVAKRGQDVALRCDPISGHVSLFWYQQALGQGPEFLTYFQNEAQLDKSGLPSDRFFAERPEGSVSTLKIQRTQQEDSAVYLCASSTAGAVWYEQFFGPGTRLTVL.